Each of the 4 T cell receptor beta chains below was sequenced from the same sample in a study of early T cells in non-severe SARS-CoV-2 infection (dated by TCRdb to 2020 to 2022). The receptor library was made with 5' RACE. The sample was run on a NextSeq 500. TCRdb trimmed public reads at Q25 via fastp, called clones via MiXCR and kept in-frame beta chains. Each entry merges the rows of one CDR3 protein and shows their most common DNA and genes. The sample includes about 69,000 distinct CDR3 sequences, with roughly 10% observed a single time. The ten largest clonotypes hold 5.5% to 6% of the sample. This specimen consisted of whole blood, obtained at baseline. The source is an adult who was a healthcare worker with PCR-confirmed SARS-CoV-2 infection or an uninfected control (not recorded which).

The gene calls are TRBV7-8 and TRBJ2-7, with unresolved D. The germline CDR1 and CDR2 sequences are SGHVS and FQNEAQ. V was pared by 5 bases and J by 3 bases, with 17 bases between. This CDR3 is 15 amino acids long. The CDR3 nucleotides read TGTGCCAGCAGCCCATTGCTAGGGATTGACTACGAGCAGTACTTC. Protein product: CASSPLLGIDYEQYF.

This CDR3 is CSARHTNYGYTF. CDR3 in DNA: TGCAGTGCTCGACATACTAACTATGGCTACACCTTC. The chain has TRBV20-1 and TRBJ1-2; D gene ambiguous. CDR1 is DFQATT, CDR2 SNEGSKA, per germline (reference sequence). The CDR3 sequence is 12 residues long. Trimming took off 5 bases at V and 0 bases at J, with 7 bases between the two ends.

This clonotype was seen many times. V and J are TRBV19 and TRBJ2-7; TRBD2 agrees at 9 bases. The CDR3 has 15 amino acids. The V and J ends lost 0 bases and 6 bases, in that order; junction bases with no gene match: 6. Germline V lookup: CDR1 LNHDA, CDR2 SQIVND (reference sequence). DNA for the CDR3: TGTGCCAGTAGTATAGATCAAGCGGGAGGTTCCGAGCAGTACTTC. Its protein product is CASSIDQAGGSEQYF.

V gene TRBV20-1 combines with J gene TRBJ2-6, with D unresolved. Trimming took off 3 bases at V and 0 bases at J, with 3 bases between the two ends. The germline V gene encodes CDR1 DFQATT and CDR2 SNEGSKA (reference sequence). The CDR3 is 13 residues long. CDR3 DNA: TGCAGTGCTAGTCTCTCTGGGGCCAACGTCCTGACTTTC. Amino acids: CSASLSGANVLTF.